Presented here are 24 T cell receptor beta chains from one specimen sequenced in a study of CD8 T cells in ankylosing spondylitis. MiXCR was run by TCRdb on the 5' RACE reads, yielding one entry per CDR3 protein. The table lists about 480,000 distinct CDR3 sequences, 15% to 20% of them singletons, with 0.85% to 1.3% in the top ten. Study-wide results and caveats: Fewer than ten highly homologous variants made up a TCR beta motif, and this motif appeared characteristic of ankylosing spondylitis blood.

No antigen is known for these receptors. The sample taken for sequencing was blood, either unsorted or a sorted T cell fraction (not recorded which). The receptors originated from a male donor with ankylosing spondylitis.

The chain recombines TRBV5-5 with TRBJ2-7; 7 nucleotides line up with TRBD2. The CDR3 loop spans 16 amino acids. J was trimmed by 5 bases and V by 4 bases; bases with no gene match: 15. Germline CDR1 reads SGHKS; CDR2 reads YYEKEE (reference sequence). The CDR3 sequence: CASSGTTTGSAHEQYF. The CDR3 DNA reads TGTGCCAGCAGCGGGACTACAACGGGGAGTGCTCACGAGCAGTACTTC.

This clonotype was seen a handful of times. The chain uses TRBV5-1 and TRBJ1-5; possible D gene TRBD1, 5 bases. V lost 0 bases to trimming and J lost 7 bases, with 14 bases between them. CDR1 is SGHRS and CDR2 is YFSETQ in the germline V gene. The CDR3 length is 15 residues. In DNA form, the CDR3 reads TGCGCCAGCAGCTTGGTGGGGGAGGTGAGCCAGCCCCAGCATTTT. This codes for CASSLVGEVSQPQHF.

J is TRBJ2-1 and V is TRBV6-1, with TRBD2 matching over 15 bases. The J segment lost 9 bases and the V segment lost 3 bases, leaving 12 bases of the junction unmatched. Germline V gene data show CDR1 as MNHNS and CDR2 as SASEGT. The CDR3 is made up of 18 amino acids. CDR3 sequence reads: CASSERTSGGATLGEQFF. Written as DNA, the CDR3 is TGTGCCAGCAGTGAGCGGACTAGCGGGGGGGCAACACTGGGTGAGCAGTTCTTC.

This clonotype was found a few times. The chain has TRBV20-1 and TRBJ2-1, with D possibly matching TRBD2 (6 bases). Germline V gives CDR1 DFQATT, CDR2 SNEGSKA (reference sequence). This CDR3 comprises 14 residues. The V gene lost 6 bases and the J gene lost 2 bases, with 14 bases spanning the gap. DNA of the CDR3: TGCAGTGCGGGGGATAGCGGAGCCTACAATGAGCAGTTCTTC. Its translation: CSAGDSGAYNEQFF.

This clonotype appeared a few times. This chain links TRBV10-2 with TRBJ2-5, with a possible D match to TRBD2 (5 bases). CDR3 size: 17 residues. Trimming pared 0 bases from V and 1 base from J, leaving 15 bases between. CDR1 and CDR2 (germline): WSHSY, SAAADI. DNA of the CDR3: TGCGCCAGCAGTGAGTCAGAGGGAGTAGATCGCCAAGAGACCCAGTACTTC. Translating it yields CASSESEGVDRQETQYF.

This chain links TRBV3-1 with TRBJ2-5, with a tentative D call TRBD2 (6 bases). Germline V gene sequence: CDR1 LGHDT, CDR2 YNNKEL (reference sequence). V was pared by 3 bases and J by 6 bases, with 11 bases between. This CDR3 contains 13 residues. CDR3 residues: CASSQSSVKTQYF. In nucleotides, the CDR3 is TGTGCCAGCAGCCAGTCTAGCGTGAAGACCCAGTACTTC.

This clonotype was counted between two and nine times. The chain links TRBV18 to TRBJ2-1; D unclear. V dropped 2 bases and J dropped 4 bases, with 12 bases sitting between them. CDR1 and CDR2 from the germline V gene are KGHSH and LQKENI. This CDR3 region has 15 residues. CDR3 coding DNA: TGTGCCAGCTCACCAGCGACGACGGAGTACAATGAGCAGTTCTTC. It yields the protein CASSPATTEYNEQFF.

V and J are TRBV6-1 and TRBJ1-1; unclear D gene. The CDR3 is 14 amino acids. V was clipped by 6 bases and J by 0 bases, with 11 bases between them. Germline V gene sequence: CDR1 MNHNS, CDR2 SASEGT. CDR3 protein: CASSLLEMNTEAFF. The CDR3 region has the DNA TGTGCCAGCAGCCTCCTGGAAATGAACACTGAAGCTTTCTTT.

CDR3 nucleotide sequence: TGTGCCAGCAGCTCCCGTTGGGACGGGAGGGCGTACGAGCAGTACTTC. Translation gives CASSSRWDGRAYEQYF. This chain connects TRBV7-2 to TRBJ2-7; 8 bases line up with TRBD2. The V segment lost 4 bases and the J segment 4 bases; nucleotides outside the gene matches: 12. The CDR3 is made up of 16 amino acids. CDR1 SGHTA and CDR2 FQGNSA come from the germline V gene.

V is TRBV20-1 and J is TRBJ2-1; 7 nucleotides align to TRBD2. Germline loops: CDR1 DFQATT, CDR2 SNEGSKA (reference sequence). Losses at the gene ends were 3 bases for V and 2 bases for J; bases not matched to a gene: 7. This CDR3 region has 15 residues. This CDR3 is CSASVRERTYNEQFF. In nucleotides, the CDR3 is TGCAGTGCTAGTGTGCGGGAGCGAACCTACAATGAGCAGTTCTTC.

The table lists this clonotype with a few counts. The chain links TRBV11-2 to TRBJ1-1, with no clear D. Germline lookup yields CDR1 SGHAT and CDR2 FQNNGV. The CDR3 length is 13 residues. The V gene lost 3 bases and the J gene lost 2 bases, with 7 bases spanning the gap. The CDR3 loop is CASSFSVNTEAFF. CDR3 in DNA: TGTGCCAGCAGCTTTTCAGTAAACACTGAAGCTTTCTTT. Supplemented by reference TRBV11-2 and TRBJ1-1, the full variable domain reads EAGVAQSPRYKIIEKRQSVAFWCNPISGHATLYWYQQILGQGPKLLIQFQNNGVVDDSQLPKDRFSAERLKGVDSTLKIQPAKLEDSAVYLCASSFSVNTEAFFGQGTRLTVV.

V is TRBV20-1 and J is TRBJ2-5; D gene ambiguous. CDR1 and CDR2 from the germline V gene are DFQATT and SNEGSKA (reference sequence). V was trimmed by 5 bases and J by 0 bases, leaving 7 bases between them. This CDR3 is 12 amino acids long. The DNA for the CDR3 is TGCAGTGCTCGGGTTTACCAAGAGACCCAGTACTTC. Protein product: CSARVYQETQYF.

The J gene is TRBJ1-1, the V gene TRBV2; 10 nucleotides align to TRBD1. The ends lost 6 bases at V and 1 base at J; junction bases unmatched: 8. This CDR3 has 16 amino acids. Germline CDR1 reads SNHLY; CDR2 reads FYNNEI. The CDR3 nucleotides are TGTGCCAGCAGCATATTCTGGGACAGGGGGAACACTGAAGCTTTCTTT. The encoded protein is CASSIFWDRGNTEAFF.

This clonotype was seen a single time. The rearrangement links TRBV7-2 to TRBJ2-2, with unresolved D. This CDR3 region has 15 residues. Germline values: CDR1 SGHTA, CDR2 FQGNSA. V shed 5 bases and J shed 1 base, with 11 bases lying between them. As DNA, the CDR3 is TGTGCCAGCAGCCGTAGGACGGTGAACACCGGGGAGCTGTTTTTT. Translating it yields CASSRRTVNTGELFF.

V gene TRBV7-2 combines with J gene TRBJ2-3; weak D call: TRBD2 (7 bases). V gave up 7 bases and J gave up 5 bases, with 16 bases separating them. Germline V gives CDR1 SGHTA, CDR2 FQGNSA. This CDR3 has 14 amino acids. The CDR3 DNA reads as TGTGCCAGCATCACTGGGGGGGCCGTAGATACGCAGTATTTT. Translated, it gives CASITGGAVDTQYF. The full variable domain, completed using reference TRBV7-2 and TRBJ2-3, is GAGVSQSPSNKVTEKGKDVELRCDPISGHTALYWYRQSLGQGLEFLIYFQGNSAPDKSGLPSDRFSAERTGGSVSTLTIQRTQQEDSAVYLCASITGGAVDTQYFGPGTRLTVL.

The rearrangement links TRBV5-8 to TRBJ2-2; 7 positions agree with TRBD1. Germline trimming cut 4 bases from V and 2 bases from J; bases unmatched to any gene: 8. The germline V gene encodes CDR1 SGHTS and CDR2 YDEGEE. This CDR3 comprises 16 residues. The CDR3 here is CASSVLRDSNTGELFF. CDR3 bases: TGTGCCAGCAGCGTCCTCCGGGACAGTAACACCGGGGAGCTGTTTTTT.

The CDR3 DNA sequence: TGTGCCAGCGCTCTTACAGGGGGCAATCAGCCCCAGCATTTT. Protein product: CASALTGGNQPQHF. The V and J genes are TRBV6-1 and TRBJ1-5; 7 bases line up with TRBD1. The CDR3 has 14 residues. Germline trimming cut 8 bases from V and 2 bases from J; bases unmatched to any gene: 6. Germline V gives CDR1 MNHNS, CDR2 SASEGT.

This chain joins TRBV6-5 and TRBJ2-5; 12 nucleotides agree with TRBD2. CDR1 MNHEY and CDR2 SVGAGI come from the germline V gene. The CDR3 is 18 residues long. V was clipped by 3 bases and J by 5 bases; unmatched bases: 13. In DNA, the CDR3 is TGTGCCAGCAGTTATAGCCCCCCGGGACTAGCGGGTGATGAGACCCAGTACTTC. Amino acids: CASSYSPPGLAGDETQYF.

This sequence joins TRBV30 and TRBJ1-1, with D maybe TRBD1 (5 bases). CDR1 is GTSNPN, CDR2 SVGIG, per germline (reference sequence). The CDR3 has 14 residues. Trimming removed 0 bases at V and 2 bases at J, with 10 bases between. The CDR3 is CAWSVSRVNTEAFF. The CDR3, as DNA: TGTGCCTGGAGTGTGTCCAGGGTTAACACTGAAGCTTTCTTT.

Only a few counts were recorded for this clonotype. The chain couples TRBV6-1 to TRBJ2-7, with TRBD2 matching 13 bases. The CDR3 has 14 residues. J lost 6 bases, V lost 8 bases, and 7 bases had no gene match. From germline, CDR1 is MNHNS and CDR2 SASEGT. The CDR3 is CASGRTSGGAEQYF. The CDR3 coding sequence is TGTGCCAGCGGAAGGACTAGCGGGGGAGCCGAGCAGTACTTC.

A few counts support this clonotype. The chain uses TRBV3-1 and TRBJ2-1; 14 bases fit TRBD2. This CDR3 contains 17 residues. After removal of 2 bases from V and 5 bases from J, the junction contained 5 bases not matched to a gene. The germline gives CDR1 LGHDT, CDR2 YNNKEL (reference sequence). The CDR3 bases are TGTGCCAGCAGCCAAAGACTAGCGGGGGGGCACCACAATGAGCAGTTCTTC. Residues: CASSQRLAGGHHNEQFF.

In this sample, this clonotype turned up a few times. The chain couples TRBV6-5 to TRBJ1-1; D remains ambiguous. The CDR3 runs 14 residues. CDR1 is MNHEY and CDR2 is SVGAGI in the germline V gene. V lost 2 bases, J lost 4 bases, and 11 bases lay in between. The CDR3 here is CASSYRDRSTEAFF. The CDR3, as DNA: TGTGCCAGCAGTTACAGGGATAGAAGCACTGAAGCTTTCTTT.

The chain couples TRBV5-1 to TRBJ2-3; no clear D. In germline, CDR1 is SGHRS, CDR2 YFSETQ. V lost 0 bases and J 4 bases, leaving 9 bases between the germline ends. This CDR3 contains 14 residues. CDR3 protein: CASSLEPAADTQYF. CDR3 bases: TGCGCCAGCAGCTTGGAGCCGGCTGCAGATACGCAGTATTTT.

CDR3 DNA sequence: TGCGCCAGCAGTCACACTTTCGGGAGCACCTCCTACAATGAGCAGTTCTTC. Amino acids: CASSHTFGSTSYNEQFF. This sequence joins TRBV4-1 and TRBJ2-1; a weak D match, TRBD2 (6 bases). Germline assignment: CDR1 MGHRA and CDR2 YSYEKL. V was pared by 6 bases and J by 0 bases, with 18 bases between. The CDR3 consists of 17 residues.